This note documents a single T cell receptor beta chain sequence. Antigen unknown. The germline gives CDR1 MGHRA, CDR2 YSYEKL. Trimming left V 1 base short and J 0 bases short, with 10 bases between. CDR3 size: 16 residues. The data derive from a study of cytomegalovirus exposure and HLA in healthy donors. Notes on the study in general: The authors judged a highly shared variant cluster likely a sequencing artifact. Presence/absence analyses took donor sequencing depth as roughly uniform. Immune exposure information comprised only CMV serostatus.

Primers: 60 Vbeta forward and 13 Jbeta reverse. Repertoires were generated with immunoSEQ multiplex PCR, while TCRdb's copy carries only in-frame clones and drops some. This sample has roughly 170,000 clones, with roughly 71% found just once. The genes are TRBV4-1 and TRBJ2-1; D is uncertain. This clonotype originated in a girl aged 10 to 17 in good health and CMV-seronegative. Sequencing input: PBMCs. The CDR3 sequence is CASSQVDLVSYNEQFF. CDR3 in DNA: TGCGCCAGCAGCCAAGTAGATCTAGTCTCCTACAATGAGCAGTTCTTC.